The entry below gives a single T cell receptor beta chain sequence along with its context. Other DNA sequences from this sample encode an identical CDR3 as well. This record comes from a study of shared clonotypes between healthy human individuals. Only in-frame clones appear in the TCRdb table, and some are missing; sequencing was by immunoSEQ multiplex PCR. Here the sample spans 2 million to 3 million clones, approximately 93% being singletons. The source material was naive CD4+ T cells from PBMCs. Specified subset: CD45RA+ positively selected. The TCR sequence derives from a man aged 18 to 30 in good health. Some clones in this sample may be carry-over from other donors' samples.

CDR3 sequence: CASSTGTANSYEQYF. CDR3 in DNA: TGCGCCAGCAGTACTGGGACTGCGAACTCCTACGAGCAGTACTTC. The chain links TRBV5-1 to TRBJ2-7; tentative D call: TRBD2 (6 bases). The germline CDR1 and CDR2 sequences are SGHRS and YFSETQ. V lost 5 bases and J 0 bases, leaving 15 bases between the germline ends. The CDR3 covers 15 residues. The full variable domain, with the rest looked up from reference TRBV5-1 and TRBJ2-7, is KAGVTQTPRYLIKTRGQQVTLSCSPISGHRSVSWYQQTPGQGLQFLFEYFSETQRNKGNFPGRFSGRQFSNSRSEMNVSTLELGDSALYLCASSTGTANSYEQYFGPGTRLTVT.